This T cell receptor beta chain appears in the sequencing data of a study of glioma-infiltrating T cells after dendritic cell vaccination. At the level of the study: Patients had newly diagnosed or recurrent glioblastoma and received dendritic cell vaccines. Study-wide results and limits: Only a small number of patients had complete blood and tumor samples. Higher TCR clonality did not directly relate to longer survival.

The germline V and J ends were trimmed by 0 bases and 4 bases, with 9 bases remaining between them. Looked up from germline, CDR1 is SEHNR and CDR2 is FQNEAQ (reference sequence). The CDR3 sequence is 14 residues long. Time point of the sample: after dendritic cell vaccination, including at tumor progression/relapse. PBMC sampling occurred before vaccination, two weeks after the third dose, and at progression. To note about this clone: Its target is unknown.

The repertoire was sequenced with immunoSEQ multiplex PCR; TCRdb's copy has only in-frame clones and lacks some. The sample carries over 90,000 clones, approximately 84% recorded once. The sequenced sample was blood, obtained after dendritic cell vaccination. This chain joins TRBV7-9 and TRBJ1-2, with D unclear. The receptor's source is a human donor with glioblastoma. The CDR3 sequence: CASSLALGSYGYTF. The CDR3 nucleotides read TGTGCCAGCAGCTTAGCATTGGGCAGCTATGGCTACACCTTC.